The present entry profiles one TCR beta chain with its context. The data originate from a study of radiotherapy plus CTLA-4 blockade in lung cancer. In the study overall: Disease control was achieved by approximately 30% of patients, and objective responses by 18%.

Assay used: immunoSEQ multiplex PCR; TCRdb lists only in-frame clones, some missing. Of about 62,000 clones in the sample, about 72% were seen once. V was cut by 5 bases and J by 8 bases, with 18 bases left in between. Germline V CDR1 and CDR2: SGHTA, FQGNSA. CDR3 length equals 14 residues. The sample in question was peripheral blood, obtained from a patient treated with radiotherapy plus ipilimumab. The chain couples TRBV7-2 to TRBJ1-2; tentative D call: TRBD1 (5 bases). The TCR sequence derives from a human donor with non-small cell lung cancer who had a complete response to radiotherapy plus ipilimumab. CDR3 in amino acids: CASSPGLGQRGYTF. The CDR3, as DNA: TGTGCCAGCAGCCCAGGGTTGGGCCAACGGGGCTACACCTTC.